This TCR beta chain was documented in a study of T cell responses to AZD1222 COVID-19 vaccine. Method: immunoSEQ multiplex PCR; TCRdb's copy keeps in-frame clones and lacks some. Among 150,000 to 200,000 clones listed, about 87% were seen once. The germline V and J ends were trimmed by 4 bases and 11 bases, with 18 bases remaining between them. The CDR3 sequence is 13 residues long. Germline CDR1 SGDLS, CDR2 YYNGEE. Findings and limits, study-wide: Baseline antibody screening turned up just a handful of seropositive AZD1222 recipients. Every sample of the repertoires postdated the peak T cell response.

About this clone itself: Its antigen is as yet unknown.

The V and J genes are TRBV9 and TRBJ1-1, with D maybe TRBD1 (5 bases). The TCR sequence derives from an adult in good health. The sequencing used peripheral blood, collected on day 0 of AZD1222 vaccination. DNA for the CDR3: TGTGCCAGCAGCCCCCGGCGGGGGGATATGGCTTTCTTT. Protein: CASSPRRGDMAFF.